A single sample gave rise to the 13 T cell receptor beta chains below, sequenced in a study of OX40 agonist ivuxolimab in advanced cancers. Assay used: immunoSEQ multiplex PCR; TCRdb lists only in-frame clones, some missing. The table shows approximately 60,000 clones, with 84% occurring only once. Sequencing was performed on CD4+ or CD8+ T cells sorted from blood, taken in a trial of the OX40 agonist ivuxolimab. The receptors were gathered from an adult with an advanced solid tumor such as melanoma, head and neck, liver or kidney cancer.

V gene TRBV5-1 combines with J gene TRBJ2-3; 8 nucleotides match TRBD2. Losses at the gene ends were 0 bases for V and 5 bases for J; bases not matched to a gene: 11. The CDR3 has 17 residues. In germline, CDR1 is SGHRS, CDR2 YFSETQ. The CDR3 here is CASSLGAGGAPGDTQYF. In DNA, the CDR3 is TGCGCCAGCAGCTTGGGGGCCGGGGGGGCGCCGGGAGATACGCAGTATTTT.

This chain joins TRBV5-6 and TRBJ2-3; 8 bases line up with TRBD2. Germline CDR1 SGHDT, CDR2 YYEEEE. The length of the CDR3 is 16 residues. With 1 base clipped from V and 1 base from J, the junction kept 5 bases outside the gene matches. The CDR3 DNA follows: TGTGCCAGCAGCTTGCGGTCACTAGCGGGCACAGATACGCAGTATTTT. Amino acids: CASSLRSLAGTDTQYF. The whole variable domain, filled in from reference TRBV5-6 and TRBJ2-3, reads DAGVTQSPTHLIKTRGQQVTLRCSPKSGHDTVSWYQQALGQGPQFIFQYYEEEERQRGNFPDRFSGHQFPNYSSELNVNALLLGDSALYLCASSLRSLAGTDTQYFGPGTRLTVL.

The chain uses TRBV28 and TRBJ2-1; no reliable D call. The ends were cut back, 3 bases at V and 7 bases at J, with 16 bases in the middle. Germline V gene sequence: CDR1 MDHEN, CDR2 SYDVKM. The CDR3 runs to 15 residues. DNA for the CDR3: TGTGCCAGCAGTTTGATTAAGGACCCCGTAAATGAGCAGTTCTTC. Its protein product is CASSLIKDPVNEQFF.

This clone appeared once. The CDR3 is CASSPSLGGSWGGYTF. The CDR3 DNA reads as TGTGCCAGCAGCCCCTCTCTTGGGGGATCCTGGGGAGGCTACACCTTC. The V gene is TRBV7-9, the J gene TRBJ1-2; tentatively, D is TRBD1 (5 bases). There are 16 residues in the CDR3. Germline V gene sequence: CDR1 SEHNR, CDR2 FQNEAQ (reference sequence). V lost 5 bases to trimming and J lost 8 bases, with 24 bases between them.

This clone was counted between two and nine times. The V call is TRBV6-5, the J call TRBJ2-7, with TRBD1 identical over 7 bases. Germline CDR1 and CDR2: MNHEY and SVGAGI. The trim removed 4 bases at V and 5 bases at J, leaving 8 bases unmatched. This CDR3 comprises 14 residues. As DNA, the CDR3 is TGTGCCAGCAGTTTCGCCGGGACAGCCCACGAGCAGTACTTC. Translated: CASSFAGTAHEQYF.

The chain combines TRBV19 with TRBJ2-3; tentatively, D is TRBD2 (5 bases). V was trimmed by 4 bases and J by 5 bases, leaving 10 bases between them. Looked up from germline, CDR1 is LNHDA and CDR2 is SQIVND (reference sequence). The CDR3 totals 13 residues. This chain's CDR3 is CASSTLRGDTQYF. The CDR3 DNA is TGTGCCAGTAGTACCCTCCGGGGAGATACGCAGTATTTT.

This chain links TRBV10-1 with TRBJ2-1, with a possible D match to TRBD2 (6 bases). From germline, CDR1 is WNHNN and CDR2 SYGVQD (reference sequence). V was clipped by 2 bases and J by 6 bases, with 14 bases between them. This CDR3 region has 15 residues. The DNA of the CDR3 is TGCGCCAGCAGTGAGGGTACGGGAGTGGGCAATGAGCAGTTCTTC. It is translated as CASSEGTGVGNEQFF.

CDR3 in DNA: TGTGCCAGCAGCCAGTGGGGAAGGGGACTTGCGTCCTACGAGCAGTACTTC. Its protein is CASSQWGRGLASYEQYF. This chain uses TRBV4-2 with TRBJ2-7, with TRBD2 as a possible D gene (6 bases). Trimming pared 3 bases from V and 1 base from J, leaving 19 bases between. This CDR3 contains 17 residues. Germline-derived CDR1 and CDR2 are LGHNA and YNFKEQ.

This clone occurred once. J is TRBJ1-6 and V is TRBV29-1; 9 bases match TRBD1. With V trimmed by 3 bases and J by 9 bases, 3 bases remained unmatched. This CDR3 region has 13 residues. CDR1 SQVTM and CDR2 ANQGSEA come from the germline V gene. CDR3 sequence reads: CSVEGQGLSPLHF. In DNA form, the CDR3 reads TGCAGCGTTGAGGGACAGGGACTTTCACCCCTCCACTTT. The whole variable domain, remainder taken from reference TRBV29-1 and TRBJ1-6, is SAVISQKPSRDICQRGTSLTIQCQVDSQVTMMFWYRQQPGQSLTLIATANQGSEATYESGFVIDKFPISRPNLTFSTLTVSNMSPEDSSIYLCSVEGQGLSPLHFGNGTRLTVT.

This clone was found a few times. The chain uses TRBV7-9 and TRBJ2-4; no clear D gene. Germline CDR1 reads SEHNR; CDR2 reads FQNEAQ (reference sequence). The CDR3 is 13 residues long. V was cut by 5 bases and J by 5 bases, with 10 bases left in between. CDR3 nucleotides: TGTGCCAGCAGCAATCACATGGAAAACATTCAGTACTTC. Its protein is CASSNHMENIQYF. Combining the CDR3 with reference TRBV7-9 and TRBJ2-4 gives the whole variable domain DTGVSQNPRHKITKRGQNVTFRCDPISEHNRLYWYRQTLGQGPEFLTYFQNEAQLEKSRLLSDRFSAERPKGSFSTLEIQRTEQGDSAMYLCASSNHMENIQYFGAGTRLSVL.

This sequence joins TRBV6-5 and TRBJ1-2; 8 nucleotides align to TRBD1. Germline V CDR1 and CDR2: MNHEY, SVGAGI. CDR3 length: 14 residues. The junction had 9 bases not matched to a gene; V was cut back by 6 bases and J by 6 bases. For the CDR3, the DNA is TGTGCCAGCAGCTTTCTAGGACAGGGCGATGGCTACACCTTC. Translating gives CASSFLGQGDGYTF.

V and J are TRBV7-7 and TRBJ1-3; D may be TRBD1 (5 bases). The CDR3 contains 13 residues. Germline V gene sequence: CDR1 SSHAT, CDR2 FNYEAQ (reference sequence). Trimming pared 5 bases from V and 3 bases from J, leaving 8 bases between. CDR3 DNA: TGTGCCAGCAGCCCAGGGTTTGGAAACACCATATATTTT. It encodes CASSPGFGNTIYF.

This clone has more than one count but fewer than ten. This chain joins TRBV4-1 and TRBJ2-2; TRBD2 matches 10 bases. Losses at the gene ends were 1 base for V and 4 bases for J; bases not matched to a gene: 9. The germline CDR1 and CDR2 sequences are MGHRA and YSYEKL. This CDR3 spans 18 amino acids. CDR3 sequence reads: CASSQAGLAGAATGELFF. For the CDR3, the DNA is TGCGCCAGCAGCCAAGCGGGGCTAGCGGGAGCGGCCACCGGGGAGCTGTTTTTT.